The T cell receptor beta chain described here comes from a study of blood T cell repertoires in COVID-19. Clones were read by immunoSEQ multiplex PCR, and TCRdb kept only the in-frame ones, dropping some. The sample has 300,000 to 350,000 clones; around 87% are singletons. CDR1 and CDR2 (germline): SEHNR, FQNEAQ (reference sequence). Trimming took 6 bases from V and 7 from J; bases not matched to a gene: 14. The CDR3 runs 17 residues. This clonotype was obtained from a young woman with acute COVID-19. Sample: PBMCs or T cells enriched from blood (not recorded which). V gene TRBV7-9 combines with J gene TRBJ1-4, with 10 bases lining up with TRBD1. The CDR3 reads CASRRGQGGLWGEKLFF. For the CDR3, the DNA is TGTGCCAGCAGGCGAGGACAGGGGGGCCTTTGGGGTGAAAAACTGTTTTTT.